The rows below give T cell receptor beta chains drawn from one sample of a study of blood T cell repertoires in COVID-19. Profiled with immunoSEQ multiplex PCR; TCRdb holds only in-frame clones, not every one. The repertoire holds roughly 330,000 clones, around 87% seen once, with roughly 5.2% in the top ten. The sample was PBMCs or T cells enriched from blood (not recorded which). The source is a young woman who had recovered from COVID-19. Both conserved end residues are part of each CDR3. The order of the fields is V gene, D gene, CDR3 protein. A D gene is named only where the DNA matches it firmly.

>TRBV5-1|TRBD2
CASSLEGRREGDTQYF
>TRBV5-1|TRBD1
CASSTLTGVHTEAFF
>TRBV19|TRBD1
CASQRAGTGGADTQYF
>TRBV6-5|.
CASSYSAYTEAFF
>TRBV9|TRBD2
CASSMSGGAYNEQFF
>TRBV3-1/TRBV3-2|TRBD1
CASSRLSTGRTEAFF
>TRBV3-1/TRBV3-2|.
CASSQEVRTVTNGYTF
>TRBV7-9|.
CASSYPGNTEAFF
>TRBV7-8|.
CASSLPVNTEAFF
>TRBV7-8|TRBD2
CASSLWGGSYEQYF
>TRBV5-1|TRBD1
CASSFNAAGGFSGANVLTF
>TRBV4-2|TRBD2
CASSQDPAGGAYEQYF
>TRBV7-2|.
CASSTTGTSTDTQYF
>TRBV6-6|TRBD2
CASSPSGRRTDTQYF
>TRBV25-1|TRBD1
CASSERQGYGYTF
>TRBV10-3|.
CAISESGGRDGANVLTF
>TRBV2|TRBD1
CASSRDSNYGYTF
>TRBV7-9|TRBD1
CASSGMGLTGPSDLYGYTF
>TRBV28|TRBD2
CASSPTIAGATFPSSYNEQFF
>TRBV27|TRBD1
CASSLGGQARELFF
>TRBV29-1|.
CSGGEGDYGYTF
>TRBV5-5|.
CASSWEGGNQPQHF